This T cell receptor (beta chain) originates from a study of T-cell reconstitution after alpha-beta-depleted transplantation in children (dated by TCRdb to the mid-2010s). For the wider study: Using TCR repertoire profiling, the study followed T-cell immune reconstitution in a quantitative way in children after TCRalphabeta/CD19-depleted allogeneic hematopoietic cell transplantation.

The CDR3 holds 17 amino acids from the cysteine to the phenylalanine. Left in the record is the CDR3 DNA by itself, 51 bases read in frame from the first base. The germline V gene sets CDR1 to SGHTA and CDR2 to FQGNSA. V and J are truncated by 4 bases and 0 bases respectively, leaving an intervening sequence of 17 bases. Libraries were built with PCR. Reads for this sample came from an Illumina HiSeq 2500. Molecular barcoding was employed in the preparation of TCR libraries, with unique molecular identifiers being used to normalize TCRbeta repertoire quantification. Through fastp at Q25 and MiXCR, TCRdb rebuilt clones from the public reads, retaining in-frame beta chains. Merged by CDR3 protein, the rows form single entries marked with the most common genes and DNA. The sample records roughly 160,000 distinct CDR3 sequences, 11% of which are singletons. Of the sample, about 12% is held by the ten largest clones.

This clonotype has at least ten counts. Its antigen is unknown. The sample holds no much larger clone one base away, and base qualities are not on file. The intended sense of this specimen's treatment or condition label: allogeneic hematopoietic cell transplantation with graft depleted of TCRalphabeta T cells and CD19 B cells. Transplant recipients were children who received TCRalphabeta/CD19-depleted allogeneic hematopoietic cell grafts. The full study reports these points: In some patients, the high TCRbeta diversity seen at day 60 was put down to recipient T cells and intrathymic progenitors that had survived conditioning. The frequencies of hyperexpanded clones fell over the following months, and after one year, T-cell counts and TCRbeta diversity were mostly attributed to newly produced T cells. About two months after transplant, the apparently early recovery of alphabetaT-cell counts reportedly depended on just several hundred clones that had expanded rapidly and came from non-depleted graft cells.

The chain is made from TRBV7-2 and TRBJ2-3; a weak D assignment points to TRBD2 (5 bases agree). The material was PBMCs, obtained before TCRalphabeta/CD19-depleted stem cell transplant. The TCR originated in a boy younger than 10 with acute myeloid leukemia, due to receive a stem cell transplant. The DNA sequence is as follows: TGTGCCAGCAGCTCTCCCCTGGACTGGGGAAGCACAGATACGCAGTATTTT. It specifies CASSSPLDWGSTDTQYF. Supplemented by the reference TRBV7-2 and TRBJ2-3 proteins around the CDR3, the complete variable domain is GAGVSQSPSNKVTEKGKDVELRCDPISGHTALYWYRQSLGQGLEFLIYFQGNSAPDKSGLPSDRFSAERTGGSVSTLTIQRTQQEDSAVYLCASSSPLDWGSTDTQYFGPGTRLTVL.